What follows are 17 T cell receptor beta chains derived from one specimen sequenced in a study of T-cell memory formation after mild COVID-19. TCRdb called the 5' RACE reads again in MiXCR, with one record for every CDR3 protein. The data contain about 310,000 distinct CDR3 sequences, 15% to 20% of them seen just once; the ten biggest clones take up over 20%. Sequencing was done on a sample of PBMCs or a T cell subset sorted from them (not recorded which). The receptors shown here come from a man aged 18-30 years who had mild COVID-19 (a few samples of this study predate the infection). Cell type and time point are not known.

This rearrangement joins TRBV14 to TRBJ2-1, with 7 bases matching TRBD2. CDR1 and CDR2 from the germline V gene are SGHDN and FVKESK. The ends lost 3 bases at V and 5 bases at J; junction bases unmatched: 10. The CDR3 consists of 16 residues. The CDR3 DNA sequence: TGTGCCAGCAGCCATTTCCAGCGGGGAACCGACAATGAGCAGTTCTTC. This translates into CASSHFQRGTDNEQFF.

This chain uses TRBV18 with TRBJ2-1, with D perhaps given as TRBD1 or TRBD2 (6 bases each). V lost 3 bases and J 6 bases, leaving 15 bases between the germline ends. Germline values: CDR1 KGHSH, CDR2 LQKENI. CDR3 size: 15 residues. The CDR3 here is CASSPGAGRINEQFF. The CDR3 DNA follows: TGTGCCAGCTCACCGGGGGCAGGGAGGATCAATGAGCAGTTCTTC.

The chain uses TRBV9 and TRBJ2-7; D remains ambiguous. The germline V and J ends were trimmed by 4 bases and 1 base, with 9 bases remaining between them. The CDR3 contains 13 residues. Per the germline V gene, CDR1 is SGDLS and CDR2 is YYNGEE. The CDR3 here is CASSKDGSYEQYF. DNA of the CDR3: TGTGCCAGCAGCAAGGACGGTTCCTACGAGCAGTACTTC.

This clonotype showed up just a few times. The J gene is TRBJ1-1, the V gene TRBV5-1; D is possibly TRBD1 (6 bases). The CDR3 runs 16 residues. Germline V lookup: CDR1 SGHRS, CDR2 YFSETQ. Trimming took 0 bases from V and 6 from J, leaving 18 bases between them. The CDR3 region is CASSLVDGGRRAEAFF. The CDR3 nucleotides are TGCGCCAGCAGCTTGGTTGATGGGGGGCGCAGGGCTGAAGCTTTCTTT.

This sequence joins TRBV7-2 and TRBJ2-3, with D hard to call. The length of the CDR3 is 14 residues. The V gene lost 2 bases and the J gene lost 2 bases, with 8 bases spanning the gap. Looked up from germline, CDR1 is SGHTA and CDR2 is FQGNSA. The CDR3 region has the DNA TGTGCCAGCAGCTTATTACCCCCCACAGATACGCAGTATTTT. It encodes CASSLLPPTDTQYF.

The V and J genes are TRBV3-1 and TRBJ2-3, with D possibly being TRBD2 (5 bases). The CDR3 is 16 amino acids. Germline loops: CDR1 LGHDT, CDR2 YNNKEL (reference sequence). V lost 4 bases and J 1 base, leaving 15 bases between the germline ends. As DNA, the CDR3 is TGTGCCAGCAGCCGAGGGAGTTCAGACGGCACAGATACGCAGTATTTT. It yields the protein CASSRGSSDGTDTQYF.

The chain links TRBV20-1 to TRBJ2-1; D might be TRBD2 (5 bases). The germline V gene has CDR1 DFQATT and CDR2 SNEGSKA (reference sequence). V was pared by 4 bases and J by 2 bases, with 18 bases between. The CDR3 consists of 16 residues. The CDR3 loop reads CSATTTLGRTYNEQFF. The CDR3, as DNA: TGCAGTGCTACAACAACTCTAGGGAGAACCTACAATGAGCAGTTCTTC.

The rearrangement joins TRBV10-3 to TRBJ1-4; TRBD1 matches at 9 bases. Germline trimming cut 5 bases from V and 4 bases from J; bases unmatched to any gene: 5. Germline CDR1 and CDR2: ENHRY and SYGVKD. This CDR3 region has 15 residues. The CDR3 loop is CAISSQGAVNEKLFF. CDR3 sequence (DNA): TGTGCCATCAGTTCACAGGGGGCAGTTAATGAAAAACTGTTTTTT.

This clonotype was observed many times. The chain joins TRBV6-1 to TRBJ2-2, with TRBD1 identical over 12 bases. Germline V lookup: CDR1 MNHNS, CDR2 SASEGT. This CDR3 has 15 residues. Trimming took 6 bases from V and 7 from J; bases not matched to a gene: 6. The CDR3 loop is CASRGTGGFIGELFF. CDR3 in DNA: TGTGCCAGCAGGGGGACAGGGGGCTTTATCGGGGAGCTGTTTTTT.

There are many counts of this clonotype. This chain uses TRBV5-6 with TRBJ2-1; no reliable D call. CDR3 length equals 13 residues. Germline CDR1 SGHDT, CDR2 YYEEEE. V was trimmed by 0 bases and J by 5 bases, leaving 6 bases between them. DNA of the CDR3: TGTGCCAGCAGCTTGGACGAGAACAATGAGCAGTTCTTC. This translates into CASSLDENNEQFF.

The V call is TRBV7-9, the J call TRBJ2-7, with TRBD1 matching over 8 bases. The CDR3 runs to 12 residues. V was pared by 3 bases and J by 6 bases, with 1 base of the junction left unmatched. Per the germline V gene, CDR1 is SEHNR and CDR2 is FQNEAQ (reference sequence). As DNA, the CDR3 is TGTGCCAGCAGCTTCGGGACAGGCGAGCAGTACGTC. Amino acid sequence: CASSFGTGEQYV.

The rearrangement uses TRBV18 and TRBJ2-1; D not resolved. CDR3 size: 13 residues. CDR1 KGHSH and CDR2 LQKENI come from the germline V gene. The V gene lost 1 base and the J gene lost 6 bases, with 7 bases spanning the gap. Here the CDR3 DNA reads TGTGCCAGCTCACCACTGAGCCCCAATGAGCAGTTCTTC. Amino acid sequence: CASSPLSPNEQFF.

This clonotype was observed a few times. The genes are TRBV29-1 and TRBJ1-1, with unresolved D. The V end lost 3 bases, the J end lost 4 bases, and 6 bases lay between the germline ends. This CDR3 spans 11 amino acids. Per the germline V gene, CDR1 is SQVTM and CDR2 is ANQGSEA. The CDR3 bases are TGCAGCGTTGATACGGCCACTGAAGCTTTCTTT. Amino acids: CSVDTATEAFF.

The rearrangement links TRBV6-5 to TRBJ1-6; tentatively, D is TRBD1 (5 bases). Germline-derived CDR1 and CDR2 are MNHEY and SVGAGI. The CDR3 contains 15 residues. The V gene lost 6 bases and the J gene lost 5 bases, with 14 bases spanning the gap. CDR3 nucleotide sequence: TGTGCCAGCAGCTACCGGGACGGCGATAATTCACCCCTCCACTTT. Its protein is CASSYRDGDNSPLHF.

The rearrangement links TRBV4-3 to TRBJ1-2, with 7 nucleotides matching TRBD1. V gave up 4 bases and J gave up 8 bases; unmatched junction bases: 13. The V gene's germline CDR1 is LGHNA and CDR2 YSLEER. The CDR3 loop spans 15 amino acids. CDR3 DNA: TGCGCCAGCAGCCCGGGACAGCCCCTAGTAGGGGGCTACACCTTC. It codes for CASSPGQPLVGGYTF.

In this sample, this clonotype turned up a few times. The chain links TRBV12-3 or TRBV12-4 to TRBJ2-1; D remains ambiguous. V was shortened by 2 bases and J by 0 bases, with 5 bases between the two germline ends. This CDR3 comprises 14 residues. The CDR3 loop is CASSLFSSYNEQFF. CDR3 bases: TGTGCCAGCAGTTTATTCAGCTCCTACAATGAGCAGTTCTTC.

This chain joins TRBV19 and TRBJ2-1, with 12 bases lining up with TRBD2. CDR1 and CDR2 from the germline V gene are LNHDA and SQIVND (reference sequence). The CDR3 runs to 15 residues. Trimming cost V 6 bases and J 6 bases; bases outside gene matches: 6. The CDR3: CASRRGLAGFNEQFF. CDR3 DNA sequence: TGTGCCAGTAGGAGGGGACTAGCGGGTTTCAATGAGCAGTTCTTC.